What follows are 18 T cell receptor beta chains derived from one specimen sequenced in a study of Graves' ophthalmopathy and Graves' hyperthyroidism. Amplification targeted the TCR beta CDR3 regions, with RNA transcripts as the source material. HTBI primers were used in a first-round RT-PCR, which preceded a second-round multiplex PCR. TCRdb reprocessed the multiplex PCR reads with MiXCR, giving one entry per CDR3 protein. The table includes hundreds of thousands of distinct CDR3 sequences, more than 20% detected once. Sequencing input: peripheral blood. The receptors stem from a woman younger than 30 with stable Graves' hyperthyroidism.

The gene calls are TRBV10-3 and TRBJ1-5; D is unclear. The CDR3 contains 13 residues. V gave up 10 bases and J gave up 4 bases, with 14 bases separating them. Germline V CDR1 and CDR2: ENHRY, SYGVKD. The chain's CDR3 is CATNFAENQPQHF. DNA of the CDR3: TGTGCCACCAATTTCGCCGAAAATCAGCCCCAGCATTTT.

This chain joins TRBV12-3 or TRBV12-4 and TRBJ1-5, with D possibly matching TRBD1 (6 bases). Trimming left V 6 bases short and J 3 bases short, with 12 bases between. The CDR3 runs 14 residues. The CDR3 reads CASRVTGSNQPQHF. CDR3 nucleotide sequence: TGTGCCAGCAGGGTCACAGGGTCCAATCAGCCCCAGCATTTT.

Ten or more counts support this clonotype. The rearrangement uses TRBV7-2 and TRBJ2-5; TRBD1 is a possible D gene (5 bases). V was pared by 4 bases and J by 1 base, with 7 bases between. CDR1 and CDR2 from the germline V gene are SGHTA and FQGNSA. The CDR3 sequence is 13 residues long. For the CDR3, the DNA is TGTGCCAGCAGCTCCAGGGTCCAAGAGACCCAGTACTTC. This gives the protein CASSSRVQETQYF.

The genes are TRBV12-3 or TRBV12-4 and TRBJ1-3, with a possible D match to TRBD1 (5 bases). Trimming pared 6 bases from V and 3 bases from J, leaving 15 bases between. The CDR3 contains 15 residues. This CDR3 reads CASRRQGLLGNTIYF. The CDR3 nucleotides read TGTGCCAGCAGGCGTCAGGGTCTACTTGGAAACACCATATATTTT.

This clonotype has ten or more counts. V and J are TRBV30 and TRBJ2-7; 7 nucleotides align to TRBD2. The ends lost 2 bases at V and 2 bases at J; junction bases unmatched: 9. This CDR3 has 15 residues. Germline V lookup: CDR1 GTSNPN, CDR2 SVGIG (reference sequence). The CDR3 spells CAWSHFPSGTYEQYF. The CDR3 nucleotides are TGTGCCTGGAGTCACTTCCCTAGCGGTACCTACGAGCAGTACTTC. Supplemented by reference TRBV30 and TRBJ2-7, the full variable domain reads SQTIHQWPATLVQPVGSPLSLECTVEGTSNPNLYWYRQAAGRGLQLLFYSVGIGQISSEVPQNLSASRPQDRQFILSSKKLLLSDSGFYLCAWSHFPSGTYEQYFGPGTRLTVT.

This clonotype was detected once. The chain links TRBV28 to TRBJ2-7, with TRBD1 identical over 9 bases. CDR1 is MDHEN and CDR2 is SYDVKM in the germline V gene. The V and J ends lost 6 bases and 3 bases, in that order; junction bases with no gene match: 6. The CDR3 extends over 14 amino acids. The CDR3 sequence is CASSAWDRVYEQYF. The CDR3 DNA follows: TGTGCCAGCAGCGCCTGGGACAGGGTCTACGAGCAGTACTTC.

This clonotype was found many times. The chain employs TRBV7-9 and TRBJ2-7; maybe TRBD1 (7 bases). V was shortened by 2 bases and J by 5 bases, with 16 bases between the two germline ends. This CDR3 region has 15 residues. CDR1 is SEHNR, CDR2 FQNEAQ, per germline (reference sequence). The CDR3 loop reads CASSLWAGGNDEQYF. The CDR3 coding sequence is TGTGCCAGCAGCTTATGGGCAGGGGGGAACGACGAGCAGTACTTC.

This clonotype was counted ten times or more. The chain has TRBV20-1 and TRBJ1-1; possible D gene TRBD1, 6 bases. Per the germline V gene, CDR1 is DFQATT and CDR2 is SNEGSKA (reference sequence). V was cut by 1 base and J by 2 bases, with 14 bases left in between. The CDR3 is 15 residues long. CDR3 region: CSARGAGVRNTEAFF. In DNA form, the CDR3 reads TGCAGTGCTAGAGGCGCAGGGGTTAGAAACACTGAAGCTTTCTTT.

Many counts were recorded for this clonotype. The chain employs TRBV30 and TRBJ2-5; TRBD1 matches at 7 bases. In germline, CDR1 is GTSNPN, CDR2 SVGIG (reference sequence). The trim removed 2 bases at V and 5 bases at J, leaving 5 bases unmatched. The CDR3 is made up of 13 amino acids. For the CDR3, the DNA is TGTGCCTGGAGTTCTGGACAGGTTGAGACCCAGTACTTC. This sequence encodes CAWSSGQVETQYF.

This clonotype was recorded at least ten times. In DNA, the CDR3 is TGCAGTGCTAGGCTAAGGGTAGCGGGACTACTATTGGGGCAGTACTTC. Translated, it gives CSARLRVAGLLLGQYF. This chain links TRBV20-1 with TRBJ2-7, with TRBD2 identical over 8 bases. The CDR3 runs 16 residues. Germline V gives CDR1 DFQATT, CDR2 SNEGSKA (reference sequence). Trimming at V came to 3 bases and at J to 9 bases, leaving 19 bases not matched to a gene.

This clonotype was recorded many times. V is TRBV7-2 and J is TRBJ1-2; weak D call: TRBD1 (5 bases). The CDR3 runs 14 residues. The V gene lost 2 bases and the J gene lost 4 bases, with 11 bases spanning the gap. Germline CDR1 and CDR2: SGHTA and FQGNSA. The CDR3 loop reads CASSLLGQGYGYTF. CDR3 DNA sequence: TGTGCCAGCAGCTTATTAGGGCAGGGCTATGGCTACACCTTC.

This clonotype showed up many times. The genes are TRBV12-3 or TRBV12-4 and TRBJ1-1; D is possibly TRBD1 (5 bases). The CDR3 sequence is 16 residues long. Trimming removed 1 base at V and 0 bases at J, with 12 bases between. The CDR3 DNA reads as TGTGCCAGCAGTTTAGTGCGACAGTTCATGAACACTGAAGCTTTCTTT. Protein product: CASSLVRQFMNTEAFF.

This clonotype was picked up a small number of times. Germline is not matched at one junction end, which may reflect a read error. The chain combines TRBV27 with TRBJ2-7; D not resolved. Germline V lookup: CDR1 MNHEY, CDR2 SMNVEV (reference sequence). This CDR3 contains 13 residues. Here the CDR3 reads CASSLPPGARLNF. The CDR3 DNA reads as TGTGCCAGCAGCCTGCCCCCCGGCGCTCGATTGAACTTC.

The chain carries TRBV2 and TRBJ2-6; D is possibly TRBD2 (5 bases). The germline CDR1 and CDR2 sequences are SNHLY and FYNNEI. The CDR3 is 14 residues long. V lost 11 bases and J lost 0, with 11 bases in between. The CDR3 loop reads CACVRDSGANVLTF. The CDR3 DNA reads as TGTGCCTGCGTTCGGGACTCTGGGGCCAACGTCCTGACTTTC.

This clonotype was picked up a small number of times. V and J are TRBV12-3 or TRBV12-4 and TRBJ1-2; 8 nucleotides line up with TRBD1. This CDR3 is built from 14 residues. Losses at the gene ends were 3 bases for V and 5 bases for J; bases not matched to a gene: 5. The CDR3 bases are TGTGCCAGCAGTTTCGCCGGGACAGGATATGGCTACACCTTC. Its protein is CASSFAGTGYGYTF.

This clonotype was observed at least ten times. The chain recombines TRBV12-3 or TRBV12-4 with TRBJ2-7, with a weak D call TRBD2 (5 bases). V was trimmed by 3 bases and J by 2 bases, leaving 11 bases between them. CDR3 length: 14 residues. The CDR3 reads CASSLNGNAYEQYF. In DNA, the CDR3 is TGTGCCAGCAGTTTGAACGGGAACGCCTACGAGCAGTACTTC.

This clonotype has a count of ten or more. This may arise from a read error, as a much more abundant clone is one base away. V is TRBV15 and J is TRBJ2-7, with 8 bases that match TRBD1. Losses at the gene ends were 8 bases for V and 3 bases for J; bases not matched to a gene: 9. CDR3 length equals 14 residues. Germline CDR1 and CDR2: LNHNV and YYDKDF (reference sequence). The CDR3 loop is CATGTRTGSYEQYF. The CDR3 DNA reads as TGTGCCACCGGCACTAGGACAGGGAGCTACGAGCAGTACTTC.

This clonotype was picked up many times. V gene TRBV27 combines with J gene TRBJ2-4; 10 bases fit TRBD1. Germline loops: CDR1 MNHEY, CDR2 SMNVEV (reference sequence). The CDR3 runs 14 residues. Losses at the gene ends were 2 bases for V and 7 bases for J; bases not matched to a gene: 2. CDR3 protein: CASSLGTGVNIQYF. In DNA form, the CDR3 reads TGTGCCAGCAGTTTAGGGACAGGGGTGAACATTCAGTACTTC.